This entry features one TCR beta chain sequence. This entry is derived from a study of Graves' ophthalmopathy and Graves' hyperthyroidism. The study amplified TCR beta CDR3 regions using RNA transcripts. RT-PCR in the first round used HTBI primers; a second-round multiplex PCR followed. Via MiXCR, TCRdb re-called the multiplex PCR reads, giving one row per CDR3 protein. Among roughly 400,000 distinct CDR3 sequences, about a sixth were seen once, and the ten largest hold roughly 2.6%. New diagnoses, under 2 months' duration, and ages 18 to 65 characterized the hyperthyroidism patients. Pregnancy or lactation, uncontrolled infections and other autoimmune diseases were grounds for excluding patients. Specimen: peripheral blood. This clonotype originated in an adult woman with stable Graves' hyperthyroidism.

CDR3 nucleotides: TGTGCCAGCAGTTTACAGGGAGGAAATGAAGCTTTCTTT. Amino acid sequence: CASSLQGGNEAFF. The V call is TRBV2, the J call TRBJ1-1; possibly TRBD1 for D (6 bases). This CDR3 has 13 amino acids. The V gene lost 5 bases and the J gene lost 7 bases, with 14 bases spanning the gap. Per the germline V gene, CDR1 is SNHLY and CDR2 is FYNNEI.